These 8 T cell receptor beta chains share one sample of origin, sequenced in a study of T cells in localized non-small cell lung cancer. The table came from immunoSEQ multiplex PCR; TCRdb's copy has only in-frame clones and leaves some out. Of about 16,000 clones detected, around 84% appear once; the ten largest clones hold approximately 23%. Sequenced here: peripheral blood, sampled before any cancer treatment. The receptors derive from an older male donor with stage I lung adenocarcinoma.

V and J are TRBV7-2 and TRBJ2-3; 11 bases are a match to TRBD2. The ends lost 5 bases at V and 2 bases at J; junction bases unmatched: 6. The CDR3 consists of 16 residues. Germline loops: CDR1 SGHTA, CDR2 FQGNSA. CDR3 amino acids: CASSRLAGRITDTQYF. In DNA form, the CDR3 reads TGTGCCAGCAGCCGACTAGCGGGAAGGATCACAGATACGCAGTATTTT.

This clone was counted once. V is TRBV18 and J is TRBJ1-5; TRBD1 aligns across 9 bases. The CDR3 sequence is 15 residues long. In germline, CDR1 is KGHSH, CDR2 LQKENI. The V and J ends lost 1 base and 6 bases, in that order; junction bases with no gene match: 4. CDR3 loop: CASSPQGQGAQPQHF. CDR3 bases: TGTGCCAGCTCACCACAGGGACAGGGTGCTCAGCCCCAGCATTTT.

The sample holds a few counts of this clone. The rearrangement links TRBV5-6 to TRBJ2-7; TRBD1 agrees at 7 bases. Germline CDR1 SGHDT, CDR2 YYEEEE. With 0 bases clipped from V and 6 bases from J, the junction kept 9 bases outside the gene matches. This CDR3 spans 15 amino acids. The CDR3 nucleotides read TGTGCCAGCAGCTTGGCCGACGACAGGGCATCCGAGCAGTACTTC. It codes for CASSLADDRASEQYF.

The chain recombines TRBV5-1 with TRBJ2-3; D may be TRBD1 (5 bases). Trimming shortened V by 0 bases and J by 6 bases, and 5 bases separated the two germline ends. This CDR3 is built from 12 residues. Germline lookup yields CDR1 SGHRS and CDR2 YFSETQ. The CDR3 coding sequence is TGCGCCAGCAGCTTGGAGGGGGATACGCAGTATTTT. Protein product: CASSLEGDTQYF.

This rearrangement joins TRBV28 to TRBJ2-3; D gene uncertain. Germline loops: CDR1 MDHEN, CDR2 SYDVKM. CDR3 length: 14 residues. Trimming removed 7 bases at V and 2 bases at J, with 13 bases between. Here the CDR3 DNA reads TGTGCCAGCAATAGAGCCATACCCACAGATACGCAGTATTTT. Its protein is CASNRAIPTDTQYF.

V is TRBV4-2 and J is TRBJ1-2; TRBD1 matches 7 bases. The ends lost 0 bases at V and 8 bases at J; junction bases unmatched: 12. The CDR3 spans 16 residues. CDR1 is LGHNA and CDR2 is YNFKEQ in the germline V gene. The DNA of the CDR3 is TGTGCCAGCAGCCAAGATGACAGGGAAGGCCTCGGCGGCTACACCTTC. It yields the protein CASSQDDREGLGGYTF.

V is TRBV7-9 and J is TRBJ2-6; TRBD1 matches 11 bases. This CDR3 contains 13 residues. Germline values: CDR1 SEHNR, CDR2 FQNEAQ (reference sequence). J was trimmed by 12 bases and V by 5 bases; bases with no gene match: 3. CDR3 residues: CASSAGQGAVLTF. The CDR3 DNA sequence: TGTGCCAGCAGCGCAGGACAGGGGGCCGTCCTGACTTTC.

This chain uses TRBV7-9 with TRBJ2-2, with 7 bases matching TRBD1. V was clipped by 6 bases and J by 4 bases; unmatched bases: 5. From germline, CDR1 is SEHNR and CDR2 FQNEAQ (reference sequence). CDR3 length: 14 amino acids. CDR3 protein: CASRTGRGTGELFF. DNA for the CDR3: TGTGCCAGCAGGACAGGGCGCGGCACCGGGGAGCTGTTTTTT.